The 15 T cell receptor beta chains reported below all come from one sample, sequenced in a study of OX40 agonist ivuxolimab in advanced cancers. Libraries were made using the immunoSEQ multiplex PCR assay. TCRdb obtained this table from immuneACCESS and retained in-frame rearrangements with V and J assigned. These tables miss some clones; where compared with another copy, unresolved V genes account for less than half of the shortfall, and the remainder is unexplained. The table for this sample lists around 44,000 clones; roughly 89% of them were counted only once. The ten largest clones capture about a third of the sample. The source was CD4+ or CD8+ T cells sorted from blood, collected in a trial of the OX40 agonist ivuxolimab. The receptor source for this set is an adult with an advanced solid tumor such as melanoma, head and neck, liver or kidney cancer.

The count of this clone is one. The CDR3 nucleotides read TGCAGCGTTTCGGCCTTGGGCTACGAGCAGTACTTC. This encodes CSVSALGYEQYF. The chain joins TRBV29-1 to TRBJ2-7; D is uncertain. V lost 5 bases, J lost 3 bases, and 11 bases lay in between. The CDR3 extends over 12 amino acids. The germline V gene has CDR1 SQVTM and CDR2 ANQGSEA.

The CDR3 loop is CASRLTAFAGPGNTIYF. For the CDR3, the DNA is TGTGCCAGCCGGTTAACCGCCTTCGCCGGACCTGGAAACACCATATATTTT. V and J are TRBV11-2 and TRBJ1-3; D remains unclear. V was pared by 8 bases and J by 2 bases, with 22 bases between. This CDR3 is 17 amino acids long. Germline-derived CDR1 and CDR2 are SGHAT and FQNNGV. Filled out from reference TRBV11-2 and TRBJ1-3, the complete variable domain reads EAGVAQSPRYKIIEKRQSVAFWCNPISGHATLYWYQQILGQGPKLLIQFQNNGVVDDSQLPKDRFSAERLKGVDSTLKIQPAKLEDSAVYLCASRLTAFAGPGNTIYFGEGSWLTVV.

This chain links TRBV7-9 with TRBJ2-3; D not resolved. The CDR3 runs to 14 residues. With 4 bases removed from V and 4 bases from J, the gap between germline ends came to 12 bases. CDR1 and CDR2 (germline): SEHNR, FQNEAQ (reference sequence). CDR3 in amino acids: CASSSGPVADTQYF. CDR3 bases: TGTGCCAGCAGCTCCGGGCCCGTCGCAGATACGCAGTATTTT.

The rearrangement uses TRBV6-5 and TRBJ1-6, with D unclear. The V end lost 0 bases, the J end lost 12 bases, and 9 bases lay between the germline ends. In germline, CDR1 is MNHEY, CDR2 SVGAGI. The CDR3 contains 13 residues. CDR3 sequence: CASSYSPDRPLHF. The CDR3 coding sequence is TGTGCCAGCAGTTACTCTCCGGATAGACCCCTCCACTTT.

This clone was seen a handful of times. This chain uses TRBV29-1 with TRBJ2-5; D possibly corresponds to TRBD1 (6 bases). CDR3 length: 16 residues. V lost 5 bases and J lost 5, with 24 bases in between. Germline V gene sequence: CDR1 SQVTM, CDR2 ANQGSEA. The CDR3 loop reads CSVPPVSAPRGETQYF. DNA of the CDR3: TGCAGCGTTCCCCCGGTGTCTGCGCCTAGGGGGGAGACCCAGTACTTC.

This rearrangement joins TRBV10-1 to TRBJ1-4; unclear D gene. V lost 2 bases and J lost 8, with 12 bases in between. Germline CDR1 is WNHNN and CDR2 is SYGVQD (reference sequence). The CDR3 runs to 14 residues. CDR3 bases: TGCGCCAGCAGTGAGACCAGACGACGGGAAAAACTGTTTTTT. Amino acids: CASSETRRREKLFF.

This sequence joins TRBV4-1 and TRBJ1-3; D unresolved. The V gene's germline CDR1 is MGHRA and CDR2 YSYEKL. Deletions cut 1 base from V and 3 bases from J, with 10 bases between. The CDR3 length is 15 residues. The CDR3 nucleotides read TGCGCCAGCAGCCAAGTGCAGGCCAGTGGAAACACCATATATTTT. Translated: CASSQVQASGNTIYF.

The V gene is TRBV6-5, the J gene TRBJ2-7; maybe TRBD2 (7 bases). The CDR3 length is 15 residues. Trimming stripped 6 bases from V and 2 bases from J, with 17 bases between. Germline lookup yields CDR1 MNHEY and CDR2 SVGAGI. This chain's CDR3 is CASRGAAGAAYEQYF. CDR3 bases: TGTGCCAGCAGAGGGGCCGCGGGGGCCGCCTACGAGCAGTACTTC.

The V call is TRBV7-3, the J call TRBJ2-7, with TRBD2 identical over 7 bases. Losses at the gene ends were 5 bases for V and 3 bases for J; bases not matched to a gene: 7. The CDR3 has 14 residues. CDR1 and CDR2 from the germline V gene are SGHTA and FQGTGA. CDR3 residues: CASSARPGGYEQYF. The CDR3 region has the DNA TGTGCCAGCAGCGCCCGACCGGGGGGCTACGAGCAGTACTTC.

This chain connects TRBV5-1 to TRBJ2-5; D gene ambiguous. V was trimmed by 1 base and J by 5 bases, leaving 18 bases between them. CDR1 is SGHRS and CDR2 is YFSETQ in the germline V gene. The CDR3 runs 16 residues. The CDR3 protein is CASSLNSGEFGETQYF. Written as DNA, the CDR3 is TGCGCCAGCAGCTTGAATTCCGGAGAATTTGGCGAGACCCAGTACTTC.

This chain connects TRBV7-9 to TRBJ2-3, with 10 bases matching TRBD2. After removal of 2 bases from V and 5 bases from J, the junction contained 4 bases not matched to a gene. This CDR3 is built from 15 residues. CDR1 is SEHNR and CDR2 is FQNEAQ in the germline V gene (reference sequence). The CDR3 DNA is TGTGCCAGCAGCTTATATCCTAGCGGGGGAGATACGCAGTATTTT. As protein: CASSLYPSGGDTQYF.

The chain has TRBV4-1 and TRBJ1-4; unclear D gene. Germline V gives CDR1 MGHRA, CDR2 YSYEKL. V gave up 7 bases and J gave up 0 bases, with 12 bases separating them. The CDR3 spans 15 residues. Here the CDR3 reads CASNKGFATNEKLFF. The CDR3 nucleotides are TGCGCCAGCAACAAAGGGTTTGCAACTAATGAAAAACTGTTTTTT.

This chain joins TRBV5-1 and TRBJ1-2; perhaps TRBD1 as D (6 bases). The CDR3 spans 13 residues. The germline V and J ends were trimmed by 4 bases and 4 bases, with 11 bases remaining between them. CDR1 and CDR2 from the germline V gene are SGHRS and YFSETQ. The CDR3 protein is CASSPDSIYGYTF. The CDR3 coding sequence is TGCGCCAGCAGCCCGGACAGCATCTATGGCTACACCTTC.

The J gene is TRBJ2-5, the V gene TRBV7-6; no reliable D call. Germline CDR1 is SGHVS and CDR2 is FNYEAQ. This CDR3 has 13 residues. With 1 base removed from V and 4 bases from J, the gap between germline ends came to 7 bases. The CDR3: CASSLGPGETQYF. CDR3 bases: TGTGCCAGCAGCTTAGGGCCGGGAGAGACCCAGTACTTC.

The chain is built from TRBV19 and TRBJ2-7; 16 bases fit TRBD2. CDR1 is LNHDA, CDR2 SQIVND, per germline (reference sequence). Unmatched junction bases numbered 12, after V lost 4 bases and J lost 6 bases. The CDR3 is 18 residues long. As DNA, the CDR3 is TGTGCCAGTAGTACCCGTTGGGGACTAGCGGGAGGGCCCGGCGAGCAGTACTTC. This codes for CASSTRWGLAGGPGEQYF.